This TCR beta chain was found in a study of T cell changes during pregnancy in multiple sclerosis. Method: immunoSEQ multiplex PCR; TCRdb's copy keeps in-frame clones and lacks some. The top ten clones hold about 8.9% of a sample with 35,000 to 45,000 clones, approximately 93% of them seen once. The sequence was obtained from a female donor with multiple sclerosis, enrolled in a pregnancy study. Here the sequenced sample was CD8+ T cells from peripheral blood mononuclear cells, taken in the third trimester of pregnancy.

The CDR3 bases are TGTGCCAGCAGCGTAGGGAGTAGTCTAGGCGAGACCCAGTACTTC. It yields the protein CASSVGSSLGETQYF. This chain joins TRBV9 and TRBJ2-5; D is undetermined. CDR3 length equals 15 residues. Looked up from germline, CDR1 is SGDLS and CDR2 is YYNGEE. The V and J ends lost 0 bases and 5 bases respectively, with 14 bases between them.